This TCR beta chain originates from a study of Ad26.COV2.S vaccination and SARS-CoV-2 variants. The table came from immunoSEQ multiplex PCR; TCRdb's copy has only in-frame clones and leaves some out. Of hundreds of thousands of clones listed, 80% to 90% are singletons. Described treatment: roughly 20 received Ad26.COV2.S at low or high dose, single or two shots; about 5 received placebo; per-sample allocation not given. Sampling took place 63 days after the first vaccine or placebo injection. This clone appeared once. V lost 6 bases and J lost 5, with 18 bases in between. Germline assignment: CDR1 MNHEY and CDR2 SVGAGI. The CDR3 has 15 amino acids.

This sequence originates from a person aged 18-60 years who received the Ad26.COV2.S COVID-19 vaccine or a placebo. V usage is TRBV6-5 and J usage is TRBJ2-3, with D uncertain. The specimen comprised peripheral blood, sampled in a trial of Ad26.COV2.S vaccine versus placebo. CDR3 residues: CASSLSLAGLDTQYF. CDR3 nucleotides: TGTGCCAGCAGCCTCAGCCTGGCTGGGTTAGATACGCAGTATTTT.